This T cell receptor beta chain is from a study of early T cells in non-severe SARS-CoV-2 infection. The germline V gene has CDR1 MNHNS and CDR2 SASEGT. V was pared by 7 bases and J by 4 bases, with 6 bases of the junction left unmatched. The CDR3 contains 14 residues. MiXCR, run by TCRdb on the 5' RACE reads, gives a single entry per CDR3 protein. The sample contains 45,000 to 55,000 distinct CDR3 sequences, approximately 10% of which appear only once. The chain combines TRBV6-1 with TRBJ2-3; 9 nucleotides line up with TRBD1. The sequencing sample was made of whole blood. The TCR sequence derives from an adult who was a healthcare worker with PCR-confirmed SARS-CoV-2 infection or an uninfected control (not recorded which). The CDR3 spells CASTRDRVSDTQYF. Here the CDR3 DNA reads TGTGCCAGCACCCGGGACAGGGTGTCAGATACGCAGTATTTT.